This entry describes one TCR beta chain. Its antigen remains unidentified. The CDR3 spans 16 residues. J lost 7 bases, V lost 0 bases, and 11 bases had no gene match. CDR1 is SGHAT and CDR2 is FQNNGV in the germline V gene. The protocol was immunoSEQ multiplex PCR, while the TCRdb copy is restricted to in-frame clones and leaves out a portion. Of nearly 110,000 clones in the sample, roughly 87% were seen once. These data come from a study of T cell responses to AZD1222 COVID-19 vaccine. Study-level information: The analysis combined second doses at about 4 or about 12 weeks. General study findings and limits: Vaccination with two AZD1222 doses was followed by a rise in Spike-specific TCR breadth and depth.

The sequence came from an adult in good health. V and J are TRBV11-2 and TRBJ2-5; 7 bases fit TRBD1. Material: peripheral blood, obtained on day 0 of AZD1222 vaccination. The CDR3 region has the DNA TGTGCCAGCAGCTTAGATTCGACAGGGTATACTGGGACCCAGTACTTC. Translated: CASSLDSTGYTGTQYF.